This T cell receptor (beta chain) is from a study of neurological immune-mediated disorders. Overall study results and limits: HTLV-1-associated myelopathy ranked highest for TCR clonal expansion and multiple sclerosis lowest, beneath healthy controls. Among 34 multiple sclerosis patients, 18 had repertoires that phylogenetic grouping placed in one related-CDR3 cluster, a possible signature.

The cDNA was synthesized by means of template-switch 5'RACE, which was carried out with 10-nucleotide random UMIs. MiXCR, run by TCRdb on the 5' RACE reads, gives a single entry per CDR3 protein. The data show tens of thousands of distinct CDR3 sequences, more than 1.3% seen once. The count of this clonotype is one. Its specificity is unknown. The germline V gene has CDR1 SGHVS and CDR2 FQNEAQ. The CDR3 runs 13 residues. V was trimmed by 6 bases and J by 1 base, leaving 9 bases between them. The genes are TRBV7-8 and TRBJ1-1; D gene uncertain. The TCR comes from a woman in her thirties with multiple sclerosis. Material for sequencing was PBMCs. In DNA, the CDR3 is TGTGCCAGCAGACTAATGGAGAACACTGAAGCTTTCTTT. Translation: CASRLMENTEAFF.